These T cell receptor beta chains were read from a single sample in a study of cytomegalovirus exposure and HLA in healthy donors. Using immunoSEQ multiplex PCR, the repertoire was profiled, and TCRdb retains in-frame clones only, with some absent. The table lists approximately 110,000 clones, 76% of them singletons. The material sequenced was PBMCs. Source of these receptors: a man in his forties or fifties in good health and CMV-seronegative. The CDR3 runs from the conserved cysteine through the conserved F or W. The D gene is left open where the match is weak. Rows may omit the clone size; those that give it use once, few, many or a size class.

j_call clone_size d_call cdr3_length v_call cdr3_nt cdr3_aa
TRBJ1-3 - - 19 TRBV4-1 TGCGCCAGCAGCCAAGGGACAGCTTACGGTGTCTCCTCTGGAAACACCATATATTTT CASSQGTAYGVSSGNTIYF
TRBJ1-4 - TRBD1 16 TRBV5-4 TGTGCCAGCAGCCCGGACAGGGCCTGGGCTAATGAAAAACTGTTTTTT CASSPDRAWANEKLFF
TRBJ1-2 - TRBD1 15 TRBV6-1 TGTGCCAGCAGTGACCCCCGGACAGGGAACTATGGCTACACCTTC CASSDPRTGNYGYTF
TRBJ1-1 - - 15 TRBV2 TGTGCCAGCAGCCCCCCCAACAGGGAGAACACTGAAGCTTTCTTT CASSPPNRENTEAFF
TRBJ1-5 few TRBD1 14 TRBV7-9 TGTGCCAGCAGCTTACAGGGGGCTATTCAGCCCCAGCATTTT CASSLQGAIQPQHF
TRBJ2-5 - - 14 TRBV2 TGTGCCAGCAACCCCCACGTCCAGGGAGAGACCCAGTACTTC CASNPHVQGETQYF
TRBJ1-2 - - 14 TRBV11-2 TGTGCCAGCAGCTTAGATAGGTGGGCCTATGGCTACACCTTC CASSLDRWAYGYTF
TRBJ1-1 once - 14 TRBV6-5 TGTGCCAGCACTCCTAGACCAGGGGATACTGAAGCTTTCTTT CASTPRPGDTEAFF
TRBJ1-6 - - 12 TRBV9 TGTGCCAGCAGCGTAGAGGAGGGTCCCCTCCACTTT CASSVEEGPLHF
TRBJ2-5 - - 14 TRBV2 TGTGCCAGCAGCGTTGTTGGGCCCCAAGAGACCCAGTACTTC CASSVVGPQETQYF
TRBJ2-7 - TRBD1 15 TRBV6-5 TGTGCCAGCAGTCCAGCAGGGGGCGTGATGCGCGAGCAGTACTTC CASSPAGGVMREQYF
TRBJ2-5 - TRBD1 15 TRBV7-9 TGTGCCAGCAGCCCGATGGGACAGGGGGGAGAGACCCAGTACTTC CASSPMGQGGETQYF
TRBJ2-2 - - 15 TRBV4-2 TGTGCCAGCAGCCTAACCGGGGGTAACACCGGGGAGCTGTTTTTT CASSLTGGNTGELFF
TRBJ2-2 - TRBD2 15 TRBV2 TGTGCCTCCTCTCTGGGCGGGGGGAAAACCGGGGAGCTGTTTTTT CASSLGGGKTGELFF
TRBJ1-1 - - 14 TRBV5-8 TGTGCCAGCAGCAAAGGACAGTTGAACACTGAAGCTTTCTTT CASSKGQLNTEAFF
TRBJ1-4 - TRBD1 16 TRBV4-1 TGCGCCAGCAGCCGAATCCCGGGACAGAATAATGAAAAACTGTTTTTT CASSRIPGQNNEKLFF
TRBJ2-7 - - 13 TRBV18 TGTGCCAGCTCACCAGAAGGGGCCGGGGAGCAGTACTTC CASSPEGAGEQYF
TRBJ1-1 few - 13 TRBV19 TGTGCCAGTAGTCGGGGGGTGAACACTGAAGCTTTCTTT CASSRGVNTEAFF
TRBJ1-1 - - 15 TRBV7-9 TGTGCCAGCAGCTCCTTTGACAGCCGGAACACTGAAGCTTTCTTT CASSSFDSRNTEAFF
TRBJ1-2 once - 16 TRBV4-2 TGTGCCAGCAGCCTAAGCCCCCGGGCCCCGGGAGATGGCTACACCTTC CASSLSPRAPGDGYTF
TRBJ2-5 once TRBD2 15 TRBV19 TGTGCCAGTAGCGCACTAGCGGGGGGCGCTGGGTCCCAGTACTTC CASSALAGGAGSQYF
TRBJ1-3 once TRBD1 18 TRBV7-9 TGTGCCAGCAGCTTTCTTCAGGACAGGGCCTCCTCTGGAAACACCATATATTTT CASSFLQDRASSGNTIYF
TRBJ2-3 - - 13 TRBV9 TGTGCCAGCAGCGCCGGACTGGCAGATACGCAGTATTTT CASSAGLADTQYF
TRBJ1-6 - TRBD1 16 TRBV6-6 TGTGCCAGCAGTCAGACACAGGGGACCTATAATTCACCCCTCCACTTT CASSQTQGTYNSPLHF
TRBJ2-1 - - 17 TRBV5-4 TGTGCCAGCAGCCCCTCCTCTTCGGGCGGGGTCTACAATGAGCAGTTCTTC CASSPSSSGGVYNEQFF
TRBJ2-5 - - 16 TRBV19 TGTGCCAGTAGTATGCCCAGGGGCTCCGGGGGGGAGACCCAGTACTTC CASSMPRGSGGETQYF
TRBJ1-2 - TRBD1 14 TRBV5-1 TGCGCCAGCAGCTTGGGGAGCAGGGGGGATGGCTACACCTTC CASSLGSRGDGYTF
TRBJ2-7 - - 14 TRBV15 TGTGCCACCAGCAGAGGAGAGGTAGGGGCCGAGCAGTACTTC CATSRGEVGAEQYF
TRBJ2-3 - TRBD1 14 TRBV5-1 TGCGCCAGCACCCCGGACAGGCCGGCAGATACGCAGTATTTT CASTPDRPADTQYF
TRBJ1-2 - - 17 TRBV5-4 TGTGCCAGCAGCAAAAGACAGGACTGGGGAGCTCGCTATGGCTACACCTTC CASSKRQDWGARYGYTF
TRBJ1-1 - TRBD1 16 TRBV4-2 TGTGCCAGCAGCCCGGCTAAAGTCAGGGGGGACACTGAAGCTTTCTTT CASSPAKVRGDTEAFF
TRBJ2-5 - - 14 TRBV7-2 TGTGCCAGCAGCTTAGCCCCCGGAGGAGAGTCCCAGTACTTC CASSLAPGGESQYF
TRBJ1-2 few TRBD1 15 TRBV6-1 TGTGCCAGCAGTGAACAGGGGGCTACTAACTATGGCTACACCTTC CASSEQGATNYGYTF
TRBJ1-3 few - 15 TRBV19 TGTGCCAGTAGTAAGTCACTGAGCTCTGGAAACACCATATATTTT CASSKSLSSGNTIYF
TRBJ1-3 - - 15 TRBV5-6 TGTGCCAGCAGCTGGGGAGCTAGCTCTGGAAACACCATATATTTT CASSWGASSGNTIYF
TRBJ2-5 - TRBD1 16 TRBV5-1 TGCGCCAGCAGCTTGGCCCCAGGGGGCGGACAAGAGACCCAGTACTTC CASSLAPGGGQETQYF
TRBJ2-3 - - 17 TRBV7-2 TGTGCCAGCAGCTTGAAGGGGCGGGGAGATATCACAGATACGCAGTATTTT CASSLKGRGDITDTQYF
TRBJ2-1 - TRBD1 16 TRBV11-2 TGTGCCAGCAGCCTTCTCGCAGGGGGAGAGGGCAATGAGCAGTTCTTC CASSLLAGGEGNEQFF
TRBJ2-2 few TRBD2 14 TRBV29-1 TGCAGCGTTGGAGGGTTAGCGGGGCCTGGGGAGCTGTTTTTT CSVGGLAGPGELFF
TRBJ2-2 - - 15 TRBV5-1 TGCGCCAGCAGCACAGCTCGGAGGGGAACCGGGGAGCTGTTTTTT CASSTARRGTGELFF
TRBJ2-2 - TRBD1 14 TRBV5-1 TGCGCCAGCTTACCGGACAGGCGGACCGGGGAGCTGTTTTTT CASLPDRRTGELFF
TRBJ1-1 - - 14 TRBV7-6 TGTGCCAGCAGCTCCACAGGGTTCGACACTGAAGCTTTCTTT CASSSTGFDTEAFF
TRBJ1-2 - - 14 TRBV15 TGTGCCACCAGCAGACAAACAGGGAACTATGGCTACACCTTC CATSRQTGNYGYTF
TRBJ1-4 - TRBD1 14 TRBV5-1 TGCGCCAGCAGCTCGGACAGGGTGGGAGAAAAACTGTTTTTT CASSSDRVGEKLFF
TRBJ1-2 - - 15 TRBV5-1 TGCGCCAGCAGCTTAATTGGAGGGTATGGAACCGGCTACACCTTC CASSLIGGYGTGYTF
TRBJ2-5 - - 14 TRBV4-3 TGCGCCAGCAGCCAAGATGTAAGCGGGGAGACCCAGTACTTC CASSQDVSGETQYF
TRBJ2-2 - TRBD1 16 TRBV9 TGTGCCAGCAGCGTCCCGGGACAGGGGATCACCGGGGAGCTGTTTTTT CASSVPGQGITGELFF
TRBJ1-2 - TRBD1 14 TRBV7-9 TGTTCCAGCAGCCCGACAGGGACATCGCGGGGCTACACCTTC CSSSPTGTSRGYTF
TRBJ2-3 - - 14 TRBV7-3 TGTGCCAGCAGCTTATCGGGGTTCACAGATACGCAGTATTTT CASSLSGFTDTQYF
TRBJ2-2 once - 12 TRBV5-4 TGTGCCAGCAGCACATACACCGGGGAGCTGTTTTTT CASSTYTGELFF
TRBJ1-5 - - 18 TRBV4-1 TGCGCCAGCAGCCAAGGCCGGCCGCCGGGTTATAGCAATCAGCCCCAGCATTTT CASSQGRPPGYSNQPQHF